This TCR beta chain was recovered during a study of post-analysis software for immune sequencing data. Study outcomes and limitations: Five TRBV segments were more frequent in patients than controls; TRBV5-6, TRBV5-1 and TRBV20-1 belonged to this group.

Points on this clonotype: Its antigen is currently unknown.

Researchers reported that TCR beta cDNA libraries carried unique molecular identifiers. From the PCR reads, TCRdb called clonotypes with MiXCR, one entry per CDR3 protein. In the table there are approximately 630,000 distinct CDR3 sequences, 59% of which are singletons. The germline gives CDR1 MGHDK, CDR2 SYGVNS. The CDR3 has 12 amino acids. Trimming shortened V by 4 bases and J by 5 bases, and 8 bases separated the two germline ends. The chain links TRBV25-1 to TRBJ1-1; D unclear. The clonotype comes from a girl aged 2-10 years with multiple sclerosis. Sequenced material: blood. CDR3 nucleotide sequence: TGTGCCAGCAGTGCGGGTTGGACTGAAGCTTTCTTT. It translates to CASSAGWTEAFF.